Listed here is a single T cell receptor (beta chain). These data are taken from a study of T cell responses to AZD1222 COVID-19 vaccine. Method: immunoSEQ multiplex PCR; TCRdb's copy keeps in-frame clones and lacks some. The sample has about 170,000 clones, 87% seen once. CDR1 is ENHRY and CDR2 is SYGVKD in the germline V gene. V gave up 3 bases and J gave up 4 bases; unmatched junction bases: 8. There are 15 residues in the CDR3. The receptor was derived from an adult who received the AZD1222 COVID-19 vaccine. This specimen consisted of peripheral blood, obtained 28 days after the second AZD1222 dose. This rearrangement joins TRBV10-3 to TRBJ1-1; 7 nucleotides align to TRBD1. In DNA, the CDR3 is TGTGCCATCAGTGATAACCAGGGACAGTCCACTGAAGCTTTCTTT. This sequence encodes CAISDNQGQSTEAFF.